The sequence of this TCR beta chain was determined in a study of siplizumab effects on memory and regulatory T cells. Broader study findings: Just a small share of alloreactive clones was traced back to unstimulated subsets.

The J segment lost 8 bases and the V segment lost 1 base, leaving 5 bases of the junction unmatched. The CDR3 is 14 residues long. Per the germline V gene, CDR1 is MGHRA and CDR2 is YSYEKL. Turning to this clone: Its antigen is as yet unknown.

Measured with immunoSEQ multiplex PCR; TCRdb has only the in-frame clones, and not every one. The sample shows tens of thousands of clones, about 90% of them seen only once. The V gene is TRBV4-1, the J gene TRBJ2-1; 7 nucleotides match TRBD2. The clonotype was recovered from a human donor in good health. The source material was CD8+ T cells sorted from blood. CDR3 nucleotide sequence: TGCGCCAGCAGCCAAGTCCAGGGAGGGGATGAGCAGTTCTTC. It encodes CASSQVQGGDEQFF.